Presented here are 18 T cell receptor beta chains from one specimen sequenced in a study of blood T cell repertoires in COVID-19. Method: immunoSEQ multiplex PCR; TCRdb's copy keeps in-frame clones and lacks some. The table records approximately 300,000 clones, just over 85% of them present only once. What was sequenced was PBMCs or T cells enriched from blood (not recorded which). The receptors shown here come from a woman aged 18-29 years who had recovered from COVID-19.

The chain couples TRBV7-8 to TRBJ2-1, with 10 bases aligning to TRBD2. Germline loops: CDR1 SGHVS, CDR2 FQNEAQ. Unmatched junction bases numbered 4, after V lost 1 base and J lost 4 bases. The length of the CDR3 is 16 residues. The CDR3 region has the DNA TGTGCCAGCAGCTTAGTGAGCGGGAGGGGGTACAATGAGCAGTTCTTC. Its translation: CASSLVSGRGYNEQFF.

The chain has TRBV13 and TRBJ2-3, with a possible D match to TRBD2 (6 bases). V was shortened by 2 bases and J by 4 bases, with 7 bases between the two germline ends. The length of the CDR3 is 13 residues. Per germline, CDR1 PRHDT and CDR2 FYEKMQ (reference sequence). The CDR3 region has the DNA TGTGCCAGCAGCTTACCGGGGGCAGATACGCAGTATTTT. The encoded protein is CASSLPGADTQYF.

This clone was found once. The CDR3 protein is CASSFISLKIPTGYYEQYF. The CDR3 DNA reads TGTGCCAGCAGCTTTATTTCCTTGAAAATCCCGACAGGCTACTACGAGCAGTACTTC. This sequence joins TRBV11-2 and TRBJ2-7; tentatively, D is TRBD1 (6 bases). CDR3 size: 19 residues. The germline V gene has CDR1 SGHAT and CDR2 FQNNGV. V was trimmed by 3 bases and J by 3 bases, leaving 27 bases between them.

The V and J genes are TRBV7-9 and TRBJ1-5; 7 nucleotides align to TRBD1. Germline V gives CDR1 SEHNR, CDR2 FQNEAQ (reference sequence). Germline trimming cut 5 bases from V and 3 bases from J; bases unmatched to any gene: 4. The CDR3 runs 14 residues. CDR3 region: CASSPDRFNQPQHF. DNA of the CDR3: TGTGCCAGCAGCCCGGACAGGTTCAATCAGCCCCAGCATTTT.

The rearrangement links TRBV11-3 to TRBJ2-2, with TRBD2 matching 10 bases. With V trimmed by 5 bases and J by 6 bases, 12 bases remained unmatched. CDR1 is SGHNT and CDR2 is YENEEA in the germline V gene. The CDR3 extends over 17 amino acids. CDR3 DNA sequence: TGTGCCAGCAGCCCTCGGAGCGGGAGGGCCGTCGCCGGGGAGCTGTTTTTT. It specifies CASSPRSGRAVAGELFF.

The chain recombines TRBV10-1 with TRBJ2-3, with TRBD1 identical over 9 bases. With V trimmed by 0 bases and J by 2 bases, 6 bases remained unmatched. This CDR3 comprises 17 residues. Germline CDR1 reads WNHNN; CDR2 reads SYGVQD (reference sequence). CDR3 nucleotide sequence: TGCGCCAGCAGTGAGTCGGCGGGACAGGGCCTCACAGATACGCAGTATTTT. Its translation: CASSESAGQGLTDTQYF.

This clone appeared once. The CDR3 loop reads CASSIEAHYGYTF. The CDR3, as DNA: TGTGCCAGTAGTATAGAGGCCCACTATGGCTACACCTTC. The J gene is TRBJ1-2, the V gene TRBV19; D unclear. V was shortened by 0 bases and J by 3 bases, with 5 bases between the two germline ends. Germline V gene sequence: CDR1 LNHDA, CDR2 SQIVND (reference sequence). CDR3 length: 13 residues.

The chain recombines TRBV7-9 with TRBJ2-1; TRBD2 aligns across 8 bases. This CDR3 is built from 16 residues. The V and J ends lost 4 bases and 4 bases, in that order; junction bases with no gene match: 9. Germline values: CDR1 SEHNR, CDR2 FQNEAQ (reference sequence). The CDR3 here is CASSSTGTRYYNEQFF. CDR3 bases: TGTGCCAGCAGCTCGACCGGGACTAGGTATTACAATGAGCAGTTCTTC.

The V call is TRBV24-1, the J call TRBJ2-5, with TRBD1 matching 7 bases. This CDR3 contains 14 residues. CDR1 is KGHDR, CDR2 SFDVKD, per germline. V lost 6 bases to trimming and J lost 3 bases; unmatched junction nucleotides: 6. Here the CDR3 reads CATSSNRGEETQYF. DNA for the CDR3: TGTGCCACCAGTTCTAACAGGGGAGAAGAGACCCAGTACTTC.

This clone was observed once. The chain is built from TRBV3-1 (or the pseudogene TRBV3-2) and TRBJ1-1; the D gene is possibly TRBD1 (6 bases). V lost 3 bases and J 5 bases, leaving 13 bases between the germline ends. Germline assignment: CDR1 LGHDT and CDR2 YNNKEL (reference sequence). The CDR3 consists of 14 residues. Here the CDR3 reads CASSQRGGGTEAFF. CDR3 in DNA: TGTGCCAGCAGCCAGAGGGGGGGAGGGACTGAAGCTTTCTTT.

There are a few counts of this clone. The J gene is TRBJ1-6, the V gene TRBV19; maybe TRBD1 (5 bases). Germline assignment: CDR1 LNHDA and CDR2 SQIVND (reference sequence). The CDR3 consists of 13 residues. V shed 8 bases and J shed 6 bases, with 11 bases lying between them. This CDR3 reads CASLGAVNSPLHF. CDR3 coding DNA: TGTGCCAGTTTAGGGGCAGTTAATTCACCCCTCCACTTT.

The genes are TRBV12-3 or TRBV12-4 and TRBJ2-3; unclear D gene. The CDR3 consists of 12 residues. V was trimmed by 6 bases and J by 4 bases, leaving 8 bases between them. CDR3 DNA: TGTGCCAGCAGCCCCCGCGCAGATACGCAGTATTTT. As protein: CASSPRADTQYF.

The chain recombines TRBV27 with TRBJ1-4; D gene ambiguous. This CDR3 spans 12 amino acids. Germline-derived CDR1 and CDR2 are MNHEY and SMNVEV (reference sequence). The V end lost 8 bases, the J end lost 7 bases, and 11 bases lay between the germline ends. CDR3 DNA: TGTGCCAGCCGATTGGCGGGTGAAAAACTGTTTTTT. It specifies CASRLAGEKLFF.

The chain carries TRBV19 and TRBJ1-5; 7 nucleotides align to TRBD1. The CDR3 extends over 16 amino acids. Germline CDR1 is LNHDA and CDR2 is SQIVND (reference sequence). V dropped 5 bases and J dropped 3; count of bases not matched to a gene: 10. The CDR3 DNA reads TGTGCCAGTAGTTTTCTATACGGGACAGACAATCAGCCCCAGCATTTT. As protein: CASSFLYGTDNQPQHF.

J is TRBJ1-5 and V is TRBV19, with 7 bases aligning to TRBD1. The CDR3 is 16 amino acids. Germline V gene sequence: CDR1 LNHDA, CDR2 SQIVND (reference sequence). After removal of 2 bases from V and 2 bases from J, the junction contained 6 bases not matched to a gene. DNA for the CDR3: TGTGCCAGTAGTATAAACACAGGGGTGGGCAATCAGCCCCAGCATTTT. Translating it yields CASSINTGVGNQPQHF.

This chain connects TRBV5-1 to TRBJ1-2; D gene unclear. This CDR3 is built from 12 residues. Germline values: CDR1 SGHRS, CDR2 YFSETQ. V was trimmed by 0 bases and J by 5 bases, leaving 5 bases between them. This chain's CDR3 is CASSLERYGYTF. The CDR3 DNA follows: TGCGCCAGCAGCTTGGAGAGGTATGGCTACACCTTC. Variable domain in full (rest from reference TRBV5-1 and TRBJ1-2): KAGVTQTPRYLIKTRGQQVTLSCSPISGHRSVSWYQQTPGQGLQFLFEYFSETQRNKGNFPGRFSGRQFSNSRSEMNVSTLELGDSALYLCASSLERYGYTFGSGTRLTVV.

CDR3 residues: CASSQLGSNYGYTF. As DNA, the CDR3 is TGTGCCAGCAGCCAACTAGGAAGTAACTATGGCTACACCTTC. This rearrangement joins TRBV3-1 (or the pseudogene TRBV3-2) to TRBJ1-2; D gene unclear. CDR3 length: 14 residues. Per germline, CDR1 LGHDT and CDR2 YNNKEL (reference sequence). Trimming cost V 2 bases and J 1 base, with 8 bases left between them.

The chain uses TRBV5-4 and TRBJ1-1; a weak D match, TRBD1 (6 bases). Germline CDR1 reads SGHNT; CDR2 reads YYREEE (reference sequence). CDR3 length: 14 amino acids. V lost 4 bases, J lost 2 bases, and 12 bases lay in between. The chain's CDR3 is CASSNGQPNTEAFF. The CDR3 DNA follows: TGTGCCAGCAGCAATGGACAGCCAAACACTGAAGCTTTCTTT.